The present TCR beta chain was sequenced within a study of shared clonotypes between healthy human individuals. Study conclusions and caveats: Owing to a small donor count, the genetic and exposure-history diversity represented was limited.

Note on this clone: What it recognizes is unknown. This sample includes further DNA sequences coding for the same CDR3.

Selected positively for CCR7 and CD45RO-negative, naive CD8 cells excluded terminally differentiated effector memory CD45RA+ cells. Deep-level settings were used for running the assay. The data were produced by immunoSEQ multiplex PCR, yet TCRdb's version contains in-frame clones alone and is incomplete. The table lists some 740,000 clones, almost 95% of them singletons. Germline V gene data show CDR1 as MNHEY and CDR2 as SVGAGI. Trimming stripped 6 bases from V and 1 base from J, with 9 bases between. CDR3 length equals 13 residues. The TCR sequence derives from a man aged 30 to 45 in good health. Sequencing was done on a sample of naive CD8+ T cells sorted from blood. This rearrangement joins TRBV6-5 to TRBJ1-1; D unclear. The CDR3 nucleotides are TGTGCCAGCAGCTCGGGCCCGAACACTGAAGCTTTCTTT. Its protein is CASSSGPNTEAFF.